A selection of T cell receptor beta chains follows, all from one sample in a study of OX40 agonist ivuxolimab in advanced cancers. Measured with immunoSEQ multiplex PCR; TCRdb has only the in-frame clones, and not every one. The sample comprises about 54,000 clones, 70% to 90% of which are singletons, and 1.2% rests with the top ten. This sample comprised CD4+ or CD8+ T cells sorted from blood, obtained in a trial of the OX40 agonist ivuxolimab. The source of these receptors is an adult with an advanced solid tumor such as melanoma, head and neck, liver or kidney cancer. The CDR3 runs from the conserved cysteine through the conserved F or W. A D gene is named only where the DNA matches it firmly.

TRBJ1-1 TRBV14 TRBD1 16 CASSHRTGVQGTEAFF
TRBJ2-5 TRBV6-6 . 15 CASSPGGEWGETQYF
TRBJ2-3 TRBV5-1 . 15 CASSLDRDSTDTQYF
TRBJ2-6 TRBV11-2 . 18 CASSLDRRSLSGANVLTF
TRBJ2-1 TRBV4-2 . 17 CASQGGEGEGSIDEQFF
TRBJ2-1 TRBV7-6 TRBD2 16 CASSLTSMNRYNEQFF
TRBJ2-2 TRBV6-6 TRBD2 14 CASKRDSPTGELFF
TRBJ1-2 TRBV25-1 TRBD1 13 CASSGNRGGGYTF
TRBJ1-5 TRBV4-2 . 13 CASSQDEGQPQHF
TRBJ1-5 TRBV28 TRBD1 16 CASSPRDRRGNQPQHF
TRBJ2-5 TRBV28 . 14 CASSVAGTKETQYF
TRBJ1-6 TRBV7-9 . 12 CASSSNNSPLHF
TRBJ1-1 TRBV18 . 14 CASSPQRRDTEAFF
TRBJ2-7 TRBV19 . 16 CASSNPAGLSVGEQYF
TRBJ2-1 TRBV28 . 15 CASSQQVELGYEQFF
TRBJ2-3 TRBV27 . 14 CASSLSWETDTQYF
TRBJ1-1 TRBV28 . 14 CASSSPGVGTEAFF
TRBJ2-2 TRBV9 . 14 CASSVAGETGELFF
TRBJ2-3 TRBV7-2 . 13 CASSLHNTDTQYF
TRBJ2-1 TRBV7-8 . 16 CASSLLWGVFYNEQFF
TRBJ1-5 TRBV5-8 . 16 CASQRGQIFSNQPQHF
TRBJ2-1 TRBV7-6 TRBD2 18 CASSLGVSSGSSYNEQFF
TRBJ2-1 TRBV7-9 TRBD1 15 CASSLGGQGYNEQFF
TRBJ2-7 TRBV6-5 . 15 CASSYRQGMRNEQYF
TRBJ2-1 TRBV7-9 TRBD1 15 CASRPGTGASYEQFF
TRBJ2-1 TRBV19 TRBD1 14 CAGTVGQGTNEQFF
TRBJ1-2 TRBV2 TRBD1 15 CASSEVGQINYGYTF
TRBJ2-2 TRBV5-5 . 13 CASSLVSYGELFF
TRBJ2-1 TRBV5-1 . 15 CASSLDQRRDNEQFF
TRBJ2-7 TRBV4-3 . 14 CASSANRGLYEQYF
TRBJ1-1 TRBV5-1 . 14 CASSLSQSNTEAFF
TRBJ2-1 TRBV7-2 TRBD2 15 CASMAGAGGMGEQFF
TRBJ2-1 TRBV18 . 12 CASSPPGDEQFF
TRBJ2-4 TRBV21-1 . 16 CASSLPMRLAKNIQYF
TRBJ2-1 TRBV5-1 . 13 CASSRGDYNEQFF
TRBJ2-2 TRBV28 . 14 CASTLSGNTGELFF
TRBJ1-6 TRBV2 . 14 CATSGERNNSPLHF
TRBJ2-7 TRBV4-1 TRBD2 15 CASSLPGLAAYEQYF
TRBJ1-1 TRBV19 . 12 CASGRGSTEAFF
TRBJ2-3 TRBV28 . 13 CASSFYDSDTQYF
TRBJ2-3 TRBV28 . 12 CASQTGSDTQYF
TRBJ1-5 TRBV6-6 . 16 CASSLNGAASNQPQHF
TRBJ2-1 TRBV7-2 TRBD1 17 CASSPWDRGPILNEQFF
TRBJ2-7 TRBV4-1 TRBD2 18 CASSLRLAGATSSYEQYF
TRBJ1-1 TRBV28 . 15 CASSNSGAGDTEAFF
TRBJ1-2 TRBV6-1 . 16 CASSETTWGREGGYTF
TRBJ2-7 TRBV2 . 12 CASRGPSYEQYF
. TRBV15 TRBD2 13 CATRGGYGNEQYF
TRBJ2-5 TRBV4-2 TRBD1 16 CASSRIPGQGEETQYF
TRBJ1-5 TRBV30 . 13 CAWSGISNQPQHF
TRBJ1-2 TRBV5-4 . 15 CASSSPGRSNYGYTF
TRBJ1-5 TRBV7-3 TRBD1 16 CASSLKPGGGNQPQHF